Presented here are 8 T cell receptor beta chains from one specimen sequenced in a study of T-cell memory formation after mild COVID-19. TCRdb re-called the 5' RACE reads with MiXCR, one entry per CDR3 protein. In the table there are more than 350,000 distinct CDR3 sequences, roughly 15% of which are singletons. The sequenced sample was PBMCs or a T cell subset sorted from them (not recorded which). The receptors stem from a man between 18 and 29 years old who had mild COVID-19 (a few samples of this study predate the infection). Cell type and time point are not known.

This clonotype was observed a handful of times. This chain links TRBV6-2 or TRBV6-3 with TRBJ1-5; 8 nucleotides align to TRBD1. Germline lookup yields CDR1 MNHEY and CDR2 SVGEGT. There are 17 residues in the CDR3. Trimming cost V 2 bases and J 0 bases; bases outside gene matches: 6. The DNA for the CDR3 is TGTGCCAGCAGTTACCTGGGGACAGGTTATAGCAATCAGCCCCAGCATTTT. This codes for CASSYLGTGYSNQPQHF.

V is TRBV12-3 or TRBV12-4 and J is TRBJ2-1, with D tentatively TRBD2 (5 bases). Trimming removed 2 bases at V and 8 bases at J, with 10 bases between. This CDR3 spans 13 amino acids. CDR3 region: CASSLRGWDEQFF. CDR3 nucleotide sequence: TGTGCCAGCAGTTTACGAGGGTGGGATGAGCAGTTCTTC.

The chain employs TRBV18 and TRBJ1-2; 10 positions agree with TRBD1. The CDR3 length is 15 residues. Germline V gene sequence: CDR1 KGHSH, CDR2 LQKENI. V was clipped by 6 bases and J by 1 base; unmatched bases: 5. As DNA, the CDR3 is TGTGCCAGCTCCCCCGGGACAGGGGTTAACTATGGCTACACCTTC. Translated, it gives CASSPGTGVNYGYTF. Full variable domain (missing parts from reference TRBV18 and TRBJ1-2): NAGVMQNPRHLVRRRGQEARLRCSPMKGHSHVYWYRQLPEEGLKFMVYLQKENIIDESGMPKERFSAEFPKEGPSILRIQQVVRGDSAAYFCASSPGTGVNYGYTFGSGTRLTVV.

The rearrangement joins TRBV28 to TRBJ2-5; D is undetermined. This CDR3 has 11 amino acids. Looked up from germline, CDR1 is MDHEN and CDR2 is SYDVKM. V was trimmed by 5 bases and J by 7 bases, leaving 8 bases between them. In nucleotides, the CDR3 is TGTGCCAGCAGTAGACTTGGGACCCAGTACTTC. This encodes CASSRLGTQYF.

The chain links TRBV3-1 to TRBJ2-4; 9 bases match TRBD2. Germline V gene data show CDR1 as LGHDT and CDR2 as YNNKEL (reference sequence). The CDR3 contains 17 residues. With 1 base clipped from V and 11 bases from J, the junction kept 15 bases outside the gene matches. CDR3 in amino acids: CASSQGPRLAAGGVQYF. The CDR3 DNA reads TGTGCCAGCAGCCAAGGGCCGAGACTAGCGGCCGGGGGTGTTCAGTACTTC.

The chain combines TRBV6-2 or TRBV6-3 with TRBJ2-5; 8 bases match TRBD1. The CDR3 length is 15 residues. The V and J ends lost 2 bases and 5 bases, in that order; junction bases with no gene match: 7. Germline V lookup: CDR1 MNHEY, CDR2 SVGEGT. CDR3 region: CASSYQTGVGETQYF. DNA of the CDR3: TGTGCCAGCAGTTACCAGACAGGGGTAGGGGAGACCCAGTACTTC.

The chain uses TRBV20-1 and TRBJ1-6; TRBD1 matches at 9 bases. Looked up from germline, CDR1 is DFQATT and CDR2 is SNEGSKA (reference sequence). This CDR3 region has 15 residues. J lost 4 bases, V lost 6 bases, and 7 bases had no gene match. The CDR3 reads CSAPGQGLYNSPLHF. The DNA for the CDR3 is TGCAGTGCGCCGGGACAGGGTCTTTATAATTCACCCCTCCACTTT.

This clonotype has just a few counts. This sequence joins TRBV7-2 and TRBJ2-2; D is ambiguous. This CDR3 is built from 13 residues. V was clipped by 5 bases and J by 9 bases, with 13 bases between them. Germline V gives CDR1 SGHTA, CDR2 FQGNSA. This chain's CDR3 is CASSRDPRRELFF. The CDR3, as DNA: TGTGCCAGCAGCCGCGACCCCCGGAGGGAGCTGTTTTTT. Filled out from reference TRBV7-2 and TRBJ2-2, the complete variable domain reads GAGVSQSPSNKVTEKGKDVELRCDPISGHTALYWYRQSLGQGLEFLIYFQGNSAPDKSGLPSDRFSAERTGGSVSTLTIQRTQQEDSAVYLCASSRDPRRELFFGEGSRLTVL.